This TCR beta chain originates from a study of blood T cell repertoires in COVID-19. The overall study: There were acute and convalescent COVID-19 samples, and they came from the United States, Italy and Spain. The analysed material was cDNA or gDNA that came from T cells, B-cell-depleted T cells, or PBMCs.

Original methodology: Reference gene primer amplification gave estimated nucleated cell counts. Produced via immunoSEQ multiplex PCR; TCRdb's table is partial and in-frame only. V and J calls and clone size are those listed in that table; D and trimming were worked out from the DNA. The sample gives about 230,000 clones, 65% to 90% of which show up once; around 2% is in the top ten. Trimming left V 1 base short and J 13 bases short, with 14 bases between. The CDR3 spans 12 residues. CDR1 is GTSNPN and CDR2 is SVGIG in the germline V gene (reference sequence). Input material: peripheral blood. This rearrangement joins TRBV30 to TRBJ2-1; perhaps TRBD1 as D (7 bases). The TCR comes from a man aged 40-50 years who had recovered from COVID-19. CDR3 nucleotides: TGTGCCTGGAGTGGCGGGACAGAGATACAGTTCTTC. Residues: CAWSGGTEIQFF.